The 5 T cell receptor beta chains listed next were all sequenced from one sample in a study of shared clonotypes between healthy human individuals (TCRdb year 2020). The library was obtained by the immunoSEQ multiplex PCR assay. Here the immuneACCESS table is served through TCRdb, limited to in-frame sequences with V and J called. Missing clones are a known gap in these copies; in checked studies unresolved V genes cover under half, and the rest lacks a known reason. The sample table shows some 470,000 clones, and around 80% are seen once. Over 10% of the sample comes from the top ten. Sequencing was performed on PBMCs. These receptors were collected from a woman in her thirties or forties in good health. Some clones in this sample may be carry-over from other donors' samples.

The CDR3 coding sequence is TGCGCCAGCAGCTTGGGGGGACAGGGCTCTAATGAAAAACTGTTTTTT. This codes for CASSLGGQGSNEKLFF. The chain uses TRBV5-1 and TRBJ1-4, with 9 bases aligning to TRBD1. V shed 0 bases, J shed 3 bases, and the junction held 3 bases outside the gene matches. The CDR3 loop spans 16 amino acids. Germline V gene data show CDR1 as SGHRS and CDR2 as YFSETQ.

In its sample, this clone is medium-sized (0.01 to 0.1%). Other nucleotide sequences in the sample specify the same CDR3. This chain links TRBV27 with TRBJ1-1, with D possibly being TRBD1 (5 bases). V was shortened by 2 bases and J by 3 bases, with 7 bases between the two germline ends. The germline gives CDR1 MNHEY, CDR2 SMNVEV (reference sequence). This CDR3 is 13 amino acids long. The CDR3 protein is CASSLSRDTEAFF. Written as DNA, the CDR3 is TGTGCCAGCAGTTTAAGCAGGGACACTGAAGCTTTCTTT.

Comments on this clone: A much bigger clone sits one base away, suggesting this may be a read error. Other nucleotide sequences from this sample produce the same CDR3. The chain uses TRBV6-6 and TRBJ1-1; TRBD1 might be the D (5 bases). The CDR3 consists of 13 residues. Germline V lookup: CDR1 MNHNY, CDR2 SVGAGI (reference sequence). The CDR3 nucleotides read TGCGCCAGCAGCCAGGGACTGAACACTGAAGCTTTCTTT. It yields the protein CASSQGLNTEAFF.

This clone showed up just once. This chain joins TRBV5-4 and TRBJ2-1, with D possibly being TRBD2 (6 bases). Trimming removed 5 bases from V and 8 bases from J, with 29 bases in between. Germline V gives CDR1 SGHNT, CDR2 YYREEE (reference sequence). This CDR3 comprises 18 residues. CDR3 amino acids: CASRRILVVGGPGHEQFF. The CDR3 DNA follows: TGTGCCAGCAGACGAATATTGGTAGTGGGAGGCCCGGGACATGAGCAGTTCTTC. Full variable domain (missing parts from reference TRBV5-4 and TRBJ2-1): ETGVTQSPTHLIKTRGQQVTLRCSSQSGHNTVSWYQQALGQGPQFIFQYYREEENGRGNFPPRFSGLQFPNYSSELNVNALELDDSALYLCASRRILVVGGPGHEQFFGPGTRLTVL.

Worth noting for this clone: Additional DNA sequences in this sample encode the identical CDR3. V and J are TRBV11-3 and TRBJ2-2; D is possibly TRBD1 (6 bases). The V end was cut by 6 bases, the J end by 0 bases, with 8 bases between. Per germline, CDR1 SGHNT and CDR2 YENEEA. The CDR3 runs to 14 residues. The CDR3 sequence is CASSQGPNTGELFF. The CDR3 bases are TGTGCCAGCAGTCAGGGGCCGAACACCGGGGAGCTGTTTTTT. The full variable domain, in which reference TRBV11-3 and TRBJ2-2 provide the parts outside the CDR3, is EAGVVQSPRYKIIEKKQPVAFWCNPISGHNTLYWYLQNLGQGPELLIRYENEEAVDDSQLPKDRFSAERLKGVDSTLKIQPAELGDSAVYLCASSQGPNTGELFFGEGSRLTVL.